This TCR beta chain comes out of a study of T cells after somatic rescue of genetic block. Assay: immunoSEQ multiplex PCR; the TCRdb copy retains only in-frame clones and omits some. This sample has tens of thousands of clones, with about 90% found just once. In germline, CDR1 is MGHRA, CDR2 YSYEKL. Germline trimming cut 1 base from V and 6 bases from J; bases unmatched to any gene: 2. The CDR3 runs 14 residues. This TCR came from a man aged 35-49 years. The sample taken for sequencing was peripheral blood mononuclear cells (PBMCs). The gene calls are TRBV4-1 and TRBJ2-1; 8 positions agree with TRBD2. CDR3 in DNA: TGCGCCAGCAGCCAAGCGGGGGGGATCAATGAGCAGTTCTTC. Protein sequence: CASSQAGGINEQFF.